The next 20 T cell receptor beta chains were all read from a single sample in a study of molecular identifiers for immune sequencing clone quantification. TCRdb analysed the PCR reads with MiXCR anew, one entry per CDR3 protein. This table holds 460,000 or so distinct CDR3 sequences, about 22% found once. The specimen sequenced was naive CD8+ T cells from blood, with Jurkat cell RNA spiked in. Regarding subset: FACS-sorted CD8+CD4-CCR7+CD45RA+ naive T cells. The receptors derive from a human donor in good health. Some libraries in this study had Jurkat cell RNA spiked in.

For this clonotype: Given a much more abundant clone one base away, this may be a read error. The chain uses TRBV28 and TRBJ2-7, with D possibly TRBD1 on 5 matching bases. Germline V CDR1 and CDR2: MDHEN, SYDVKM. With 8 bases removed from V and 0 bases from J, the gap between germline ends came to 14 bases. This CDR3 is 14 amino acids long. CDR3 protein: CASGSEDTSYEQYF. CDR3 nucleotide sequence: TGTGCCAGCGGGTCCGAGGACACCTCCTACGAGCAGTACTTC.

This clonotype was detected a few times. This rearrangement joins TRBV20-1 to TRBJ2-7; D ambiguous. The germline V gene encodes CDR1 DFQATT and CDR2 SNEGSKA (reference sequence). The V gene lost 0 bases and the J gene lost 0 bases, with 6 bases spanning the gap. The CDR3 spans 13 residues. CDR3 in DNA: TGCAGTGCTAGAGAGGGGATCTCCTACGAGCAGTACTTC. Amino acids: CSAREGISYEQYF.

As for this clonotype: It may be a read error: a sequence one base away is much more abundant. This chain uses TRBV7-6 with TRBJ1-1, with a possible D match to TRBD1 (5 bases). Germline V gene lookup returns CDR1 SGHVS and CDR2 FNYEAQ. The CDR3 length is 13 residues. The DNA for the CDR3 is TGTGCCGGCAGCCCCCCAGACAGTACTGAAGCTTTCTTT. Translating gives CAGSPPDSTEAFF.

This clonotype was recorded many times. This chain connects TRBV29-1 to TRBJ2-7; D remains unclear. This CDR3 is built from 11 residues. Trimming cost V 3 bases and J 6 bases, with 9 bases left between them. Germline V CDR1 and CDR2: SQVTM, ANQGSEA. CDR3 DNA sequence: TGCAGCGTTGATTTTGGTAGCGAGCAGTACTTC. Translated: CSVDFGSEQYF.

The gene calls are TRBV10-3 and TRBJ2-3; 8 bases are a match to TRBD2. The germline gives CDR1 ENHRY, CDR2 SYGVKD. V shed 6 bases and J 1 base; nucleotides not matched to a gene: 12. This CDR3 region has 17 residues. In DNA, the CDR3 is TGTGCCATCAGCCCACCAGCGGGGGAACTAGGCACAGATACGCAGTATTTT. Amino acids: CAISPPAGELGTDTQYF.

This clonotype has a handful of counts. The chain's CDR3 is CSARDRGGAGTDTQYF. The DNA of the CDR3 is TGCAGTGCTAGAGATAGGGGGGGCGCGGGCACAGATACGCAGTATTTT. The gene calls are TRBV20-1 and TRBJ2-3; weak D call: TRBD2 (7 bases). Germline V gene lookup returns CDR1 DFQATT and CDR2 SNEGSKA (reference sequence). The CDR3 extends over 16 amino acids. Trimming took 0 bases from V and 1 from J, leaving 14 bases between them.

The V gene is TRBV4-1, the J gene TRBJ2-7; the D is unclear. Germline lookup yields CDR1 MGHRA and CDR2 YSYEKL. The CDR3 runs 15 residues. Trimming took off 2 bases at V and 0 bases at J, with 11 bases between the two ends. The CDR3 bases are TGCGCCAGCAGCCAAACGCCAGTGAACTCCTACGAGCAGTACTTC. This codes for CASSQTPVNSYEQYF.

Remarks on this clonotype: A read error is possible here, since a much larger clone lies one base away. The chain combines TRBV7-2 with TRBJ2-5; D is tentatively TRBD1 or TRBD2 (5 bases each). Trimming cost V 4 bases and J 3 bases, with 9 bases left between them. Per germline, CDR1 SGHTA and CDR2 FQGNSA. The CDR3 contains 13 residues. The CDR3 region has the DNA TGTGCCAGCAGCTGGTTGGGGGAAGAGACCCAGTACTTC. It encodes CASSWLGEETQYF.

There are a few counts of this clonotype. CDR3 protein: CASSYPGQGAPYTEAFF. As DNA, the CDR3 is TGTGCCAGCAGTTACCCCGGACAGGGGGCCCCTTACACTGAAGCTTTCTTT. This rearrangement joins TRBV6-2 or TRBV6-3 to TRBJ1-1; 11 bases are shared with TRBD1. Germline-derived CDR1 and CDR2 are MNHEY and SVGEGT. V was clipped by 2 bases and J by 3 bases; unmatched bases: 8. The CDR3 runs 17 residues.

This clonotype has just a few counts. The rearrangement joins TRBV19 to TRBJ2-3, with 8 bases that match TRBD2. The ends lost 9 bases at V and 2 bases at J; junction bases unmatched: 10. From germline, CDR1 is LNHDA and CDR2 SQIVND (reference sequence). The CDR3 runs to 15 residues. The chain's CDR3 is CASTGGGLDTDTQYF. The CDR3 region has the DNA TGTGCCAGCACGGGGGGGGGTTTGGACACAGATACGCAGTATTTT.

The V and J genes are TRBV25-1 and TRBJ1-5; 7 positions match TRBD1. The CDR3 runs to 14 residues. Trimming cost V 4 bases and J 6 bases; bases outside gene matches: 6. In germline, CDR1 is MGHDK, CDR2 SYGVNS. The CDR3 loop is CASSGGTASQPQHF. The CDR3 DNA sequence: TGTGCCAGCAGTGGCGGGACAGCAAGTCAGCCCCAGCATTTT.

On this clonotype itself: Just one base apart from a much larger clone, this may be a read error. The chain has TRBV2 and TRBJ1-5; TRBD1 might be the D (6 bases). Looked up from germline, CDR1 is SNHLY and CDR2 is FYNNEI. This CDR3 has 16 amino acids. Trimming shortened V by 6 bases and J by 4 bases, and 19 bases separated the two germline ends. The CDR3 sequence: CASSVEGQSINQPQHF. The CDR3 DNA reads TGTGCCAGCAGCGTCGAAGGACAGAGTATAAATCAGCCCCAGCATTTT.

In its sample, this clonotype was seen a few times. V is TRBV11-3 and J is TRBJ2-7, with unresolved D. With 4 bases removed from V and 4 bases from J, the gap between germline ends came to 8 bases. Germline V gene data show CDR1 as SGHNT and CDR2 as YENEEA. The CDR3 has 12 residues. In DNA, the CDR3 is TGTGCCAGCAGCTCGCAAGATTACGAGCAGTACTTC. Encoded protein: CASSSQDYEQYF.

The V and J genes are TRBV30 and TRBJ2-1; TRBD1 might be the D (6 bases). CDR3 size: 12 residues. In germline, CDR1 is GTSNPN, CDR2 SVGIG (reference sequence). Trimming left V 3 bases short and J 8 bases short, with 11 bases between. CDR3 DNA sequence: TGTGCCTGGAGCGACAGGTCGGATGAGCAGTTCTTC. Translated, it gives CAWSDRSDEQFF.

This clonotype was seen many times. The rearrangement joins TRBV30 to TRBJ2-3; 9 positions match TRBD1. Germline V gene data show CDR1 as GTSNPN and CDR2 as SVGIG (reference sequence). Trimming cost V 3 bases and J 2 bases; bases outside gene matches: 15. The CDR3 is 18 amino acids. The CDR3 region is CAWRIDRGDFLHTDTQYF. CDR3 in DNA: TGTGCCTGGAGGATCGACAGGGGGGATTTCTTGCACACAGATACGCAGTATTTT. Using reference TRBV30 and TRBJ2-3 for the parts outside the CDR3, the full variable domain is SQTIHQWPATLVQPVGSPLSLECTVEGTSNPNLYWYRQAAGRGLQLLFYSVGIGQISSEVPQNLSASRPQDRQFILSSKKLLLSDSGFYLCAWRIDRGDFLHTDTQYFGPGTRLTVL.

The chain links TRBV27 to TRBJ1-1, with 8 bases identical to TRBD1. The CDR3 sequence is 17 residues long. After removal of 6 bases from V and 4 bases from J, the junction contained 16 bases not matched to a gene. Germline CDR1 is MNHEY and CDR2 is SMNVEV (reference sequence). DNA for the CDR3: TGTGCCAGCAGCCCCCCATGGCAGGGGGCGGTGAGCACTGAAGCTTTCTTT. Protein product: CASSPPWQGAVSTEAFF.

This clonotype was seen many times. This chain uses TRBV4-3 with TRBJ2-7; TRBD1 is a possible D gene (5 bases). The germline gives CDR1 LGHNA, CDR2 YSLEER. Deletions cut 0 bases from V and 2 bases from J, with 14 bases between. The CDR3 is made up of 16 amino acids. CDR3 in DNA: TGCGCCAGCAGCCAAGATCTGGGGCAGGCGACCTACGAGCAGTACTTC. It is translated as CASSQDLGQATYEQYF.

This clonotype was seen repeatedly, ten times or more. The chain combines TRBV12-3 or TRBV12-4 with TRBJ2-5; D might be TRBD2 (5 bases). V was cut by 4 bases and J by 9 bases, with 12 bases left in between. The CDR3 runs 12 residues. The CDR3 sequence: CASSSGELAQYF. The CDR3 nucleotides are TGTGCCAGCAGTTCGGGTGAACTAGCCCAGTACTTC.

The rearrangement joins TRBV3-1 to TRBJ2-1; D may be TRBD1 or TRBD2 (5 bases each). This CDR3 has 19 amino acids. Germline V gives CDR1 LGHDT, CDR2 YNNKEL (reference sequence). Trimming left V 0 bases short and J 7 bases short, with 25 bases between. The CDR3 nucleotides are TGTGCCAGCAGCCAAGATCTTGAGGGCGGAGTGGGACCACGGAATGAGCAGTTCTTC. Translating gives CASSQDLEGGVGPRNEQFF.

In its sample, this clonotype was seen many times. The chain employs TRBV2 and TRBJ2-3; 9 positions agree with TRBD2. This CDR3 spans 15 amino acids. Trimming cost V 2 bases and J 6 bases; bases outside gene matches: 6. Germline CDR1 reads SNHLY; CDR2 reads FYNNEI. The CDR3 spells CASSELAGSLDTQYF. In DNA form, the CDR3 reads TGTGCCAGCAGTGAACTAGCGGGGAGTCTTGATACGCAGTATTTT. Full variable domain (outside the CDR3, taken from reference TRBV2 and TRBJ2-3): EPEVTQTPSHQVTQMGQEVILRCVPISNHLYFYWYRQILGQKVEFLVSFYNNEISEKSEIFDDQFSVERPDGSNFTLKIRSTKLEDSAMYFCASSELAGSLDTQYFGPGTRLTVL.